A single sample is the source of the 14 T cell receptor beta chains below, sequenced in a study of long-term antiretroviral therapy in people with HIV. A v3.0 immunoSEQ assay was performed at survey level. Generated by immunoSEQ multiplex PCR, the TCRdb table keeps only in-frame clones and is missing some. The sample includes roughly 20,000 clones, around 80% of them seen just once. Specimen: unsorted PBMCs, collected 4.1 years after starting antiretroviral therapy. The receptors shown here come from a woman in her forties with HIV.

Here the CDR3 reads CAWSPIRTGTGELFF. DNA of the CDR3: TGTGCCTGGAGCCCTATCCGGACTGGAACCGGGGAGCTGTTTTTT. The chain is built from TRBV30 and TRBJ2-2, with D maybe TRBD2 (5 bases). This CDR3 comprises 15 residues. Per the germline V gene, CDR1 is GTSNPN and CDR2 is SVGIG (reference sequence). V lost 3 bases to trimming and J lost 5 bases, with 16 bases between them.

The chain employs TRBV11-2 and TRBJ1-2, with no clear D. This CDR3 contains 16 residues. CDR1 is SGHAT, CDR2 FQNNGV, per germline. V shed 1 base and J shed 3 bases, with 15 bases lying between them. In nucleotides, the CDR3 is TGTGCCAGCAGCTTAGGAACGGGGAAGGAGGACTATGGCTACACCTTC. Translated, it gives CASSLGTGKEDYGYTF.

V and J are TRBV27 and TRBJ2-3; 8 bases map to TRBD2. Trimming took 5 bases from V and 6 from J; bases not matched to a gene: 7. CDR1 is MNHEY, CDR2 SMNVEV, per germline (reference sequence). This CDR3 has 14 residues. The CDR3 loop reads CASSLSTSVDTQYF. The CDR3 DNA follows: TGTGCCAGCAGTCTTTCGACTAGCGTGGATACGCAGTATTTT.

The chain is built from TRBV5-1 and TRBJ1-1, with D possibly matching TRBD1 (5 bases). The CDR3 is 17 residues long. The V gene's germline CDR1 is SGHRS and CDR2 YFSETQ. V shed 6 bases and J shed 5 bases, with 26 bases lying between them. CDR3 sequence (DNA): TGCGCCAGCAATATCGGGGTAGGGGCCTTTGGGGAAACTGAAGCTTTCTTT. This translates into CASNIGVGAFGETEAFF.

The CDR3 reads CASSSGNTIYF. The DNA of the CDR3 is TGTGCCAGCAGCTCTGGAAACACCATATATTTT. The chain carries TRBV9 and TRBJ1-3; D is uncertain. The germline V gene encodes CDR1 SGDLS and CDR2 YYNGEE. This CDR3 is built from 11 residues. Trimming left V 4 bases short and J 1 base short, with 0 bases between.

V is TRBV27 and J is TRBJ2-1; 10 nucleotides line up with TRBD2. The V and J ends lost 7 bases and 8 bases, in that order; junction bases with no gene match: 14. The CDR3 extends over 16 amino acids. CDR1 is MNHEY, CDR2 SMNVEV, per germline (reference sequence). The CDR3 protein is CASNYYPLAGEYEQFF. The CDR3 nucleotides read TGTGCCAGCAACTATTACCCCCTAGCGGGAGAGTATGAGCAGTTCTTC.

The chain combines TRBV19 with TRBJ1-1; TRBD1 agrees at 8 bases. Trimming at V came to 4 bases and at J to 3 bases, leaving 7 bases not matched to a gene. CDR3 length: 15 residues. Looked up from germline, CDR1 is LNHDA and CDR2 is SQIVND (reference sequence). CDR3 DNA sequence: TGTGCCAGTAGTACGGGACAGGCCCCCGACACTGAAGCTTTCTTT. Its protein is CASSTGQAPDTEAFF. Supplemented by reference TRBV19 and TRBJ1-1, the full variable domain reads DGGITQSPKYLFRKEGQNVTLSCEQNLNHDAMYWYRQDPGQGLRLIYYSQIVNDFQKGDIAEGYSVSREKKESFPLTVTSAQKNPTAFYLCASSTGQAPDTEAFFGQGTRLTVV.

On this clone: The junction and the germline gene differ at one end; a read error may be behind it. V and J are TRBV10-3 and TRBJ1-2; 8 bases are a match to TRBD1. The CDR3 covers 11 residues. Germline CDR1 and CDR2: ENHRY and SYGVKD. This CDR3 is CATGTGYDYTF. In DNA form, the CDR3 reads TGTGCCACCGGGACAGGTTATGACTACACCTTC.

This chain joins TRBV16 and TRBJ1-1; D is ambiguous. There are 13 residues in the CDR3. With 5 bases removed from V and 0 bases from J, the gap between germline ends came to 7 bases. Germline CDR1 is KGHSY and CDR2 is FQNENV. The CDR3 coding sequence is TGTGCCAGCAGCGTGTTCTTGAACACTGAAGCTTTCTTT. Encoded protein: CASSVFLNTEAFF.

The V call is TRBV10-3, the J call TRBJ2-1, with a possible D match to TRBD1 (6 bases). V was pared by 6 bases and J by 11 bases, with 14 bases between. This CDR3 has 12 amino acids. Germline CDR1 and CDR2: ENHRY and SYGVKD. CDR3 nucleotide sequence: TGTGCCATCAGGGAACAGGGAAGTAAGCAGTTCTTC. Protein: CAIREQGSKQFF.

The chain joins TRBV11-2 to TRBJ2-7, with TRBD1 as a possible D gene (5 bases). V lost 5 bases, J lost 5 bases, and 16 bases lay in between. The germline CDR1 and CDR2 sequences are SGHAT and FQNNGV. The CDR3 length is 14 residues. Here the CDR3 reads CASSIRQGGHEQYF. CDR3 sequence (DNA): TGTGCCAGCAGCATAAGGCAGGGCGGACACGAGCAGTACTTC.

The J gene is TRBJ1-1, the V gene TRBV18; the D is unclear. In germline, CDR1 is KGHSH, CDR2 LQKENI. V lost 4 bases and J lost 0, with 6 bases in between. The CDR3 runs 13 residues. CDR3 loop: CASSLGLNTEAFF. The CDR3 DNA is TGTGCCAGCTCACTAGGATTGAACACTGAAGCTTTCTTT.

The chain is built from TRBV27 and TRBJ2-7, with D tentatively TRBD1 or TRBD2 (5 bases each). V lost 5 bases and J lost 2, with 13 bases in between. The germline CDR1 and CDR2 sequences are MNHEY and SMNVEV (reference sequence). This CDR3 has 14 amino acids. The CDR3 DNA follows: TGTGCCAGCAGTCGCTGGGACCCACCCTACGAGCAGTACTTC. Protein product: CASSRWDPPYEQYF.

This clone is a singleton in its sample. V usage is TRBV4-1 and J usage is TRBJ2-7, with 8 bases that match TRBD2. Germline CDR1 MGHRA, CDR2 YSYEKL. The J segment lost 0 bases and the V segment lost 5 bases, leaving 6 bases of the junction unmatched. The CDR3 is 15 amino acids. The CDR3 nucleotides read TGCGCCAGCAGCTCATTAGCGGGATACTCCTACGAGCAGTACTTC. The encoded protein is CASSSLAGYSYEQYF.